This TCR beta chain is from a study of blood T cell repertoires in COVID-19. Study details: Material from acute and convalescent COVID-19 was sourced from the United States, Italy and Spain.

CDR1 is SGHVS and CDR2 is FNYEAQ in the germline V gene. J gave up 3 bases and V 5 bases, and 9 bases lay outside the gene matches. The CDR3 spans 15 residues. Followed longitudinally, the Seattle patients had been enrolled during active infection. Authors' data handling: Reference gene primer amplification in the assay estimated nucleated cell counts. Repertoires were generated with immunoSEQ multiplex PCR, while TCRdb's copy carries only in-frame clones and drops some. V, J and clone size are those of that table, while D and trimming were read from the DNA. The sample carries about 180,000 clones, roughly 80% recorded once.

This TCR was sampled from a woman in her seventies with COVID-19, enrolled during active disease. Sequencing was carried out using peripheral blood. The V and J genes are TRBV7-6 and TRBJ2-7; TRBD1 aligns across 8 bases. CDR3 sequence reads: CASSPSQQGVYEQYF. DNA of the CDR3: TGTGCCAGCAGCCCTTCCCAACAGGGGGTCTACGAGCAGTACTTC.